These 24 T cell receptor beta chains were all obtained from the same sample, sequenced in a study of T cell responses to AZD1222 COVID-19 vaccine (dated by TCRdb to 2020 to 2022). The time point label here, explained by the study, means: baseline before first vaccination. The library relied on the immunoSEQ multiplex PCR assay. TCRdb retrieved this table from immuneACCESS and kept in-frame rearrangements only. Not all clones are present; in checked studies, unresolved V genes account for under half, and no reason is known for the remainder. In this sample the table shows about 100,000 clones, nearly 95% of which occur a single time. The ten largest account for around 1.7% of the sample. This material consisted of peripheral blood, taken on day 0 of AZD1222 vaccination. Receptor source: an adult in good health.

The J gene is TRBJ2-5, the V gene TRBV3-1 (or the pseudogene TRBV3-2), with TRBD1 matching over 11 bases. Trimming at V came to 2 bases and at J to 5 bases, leaving 16 bases not matched to a gene. Germline V CDR1 and CDR2: LGHDT, YNNKEL (reference sequence). This CDR3 comprises 19 residues. The CDR3 sequence is CASSQSRGGTGGFWETQYF. In nucleotides, the CDR3 is TGTGCCAGCAGCCAAAGCCGAGGGGGGACAGGGGGATTTTGGGAGACCCAGTACTTC.

V is TRBV7-2 and J is TRBJ1-5, with TRBD1 matching 7 bases. V shed 4 bases and J 9 bases; nucleotides not matched to a gene: 12. CDR1 SGHTA and CDR2 FQGNSA come from the germline V gene. The CDR3 loop spans 15 amino acids. CDR3 nucleotides: TGTGCCAGCAGCTCCCGACTACAGGGGCGGGCGCCCCAGCATTTT. It codes for CASSSRLQGRAPQHF.

The chain carries TRBV6-5 and TRBJ1-4; 7 bases align to TRBD1. This CDR3 is 15 amino acids long. The junction had 7 bases not matched to a gene; V was cut back by 5 bases and J by 4 bases. Looked up from germline, CDR1 is MNHEY and CDR2 is SVGAGI. The CDR3 loop reads CASSIYRGLNEKLFF. The CDR3 coding sequence is TGTGCCAGCAGTATCTACAGGGGTCTTAATGAAAAACTGTTTTTT.

The chain recombines TRBV7-9 with TRBJ1-1; 8 bases map to TRBD1. Per the germline V gene, CDR1 is SEHNR and CDR2 is FQNEAQ (reference sequence). CDR3 length equals 15 residues. V dropped 5 bases and J dropped 0; count of bases not matched to a gene: 5. CDR3 DNA sequence: TGTGCCAGCAGCCGGGACAGGACATTGAACACTGAAGCTTTCTTT. Translated: CASSRDRTLNTEAFF.

This clone appeared once. This sequence joins TRBV6-5 and TRBJ1-2, with D hard to call. CDR3 length: 15 residues. Trimming shortened V by 6 bases and J by 2 bases, and 16 bases separated the two germline ends. The V gene's germline CDR1 is MNHEY and CDR2 SVGAGI. CDR3 loop: CASSGLREENYGYTF. The CDR3 DNA is TGTGCCAGCAGCGGGCTAAGAGAGGAGAACTATGGCTACACCTTC.

The V and J genes are TRBV27 and TRBJ2-7; TRBD1 aligns across 8 bases. CDR3 size: 13 residues. J lost 1 base, V lost 9 bases, and 5 bases had no gene match. Germline CDR1 reads MNHEY; CDR2 reads SMNVEV (reference sequence). This CDR3 is CARRQGWSYEQYF. In DNA form, the CDR3 reads TGTGCCAGACGACAGGGGTGGTCCTACGAGCAGTACTTC.

This chain joins TRBV5-1 and TRBJ2-5, with TRBD1 as a possible D gene (5 bases). The ends were cut back, 6 bases at V and 4 bases at J, with 13 bases in the middle. Looked up from germline, CDR1 is SGHRS and CDR2 is YFSETQ. The CDR3 covers 13 residues. The CDR3 sequence is CASKQGLRETQYF. The CDR3 nucleotides read TGCGCCAGCAAGCAGGGCCTGAGAGAGACCCAGTACTTC.

The chain is built from TRBV21-1 and TRBJ1-3. TRBV21-1 is a listed pseudogene. The CDR3 length is 18 residues. The CDR3 protein is CASSNRPGTPSSGNTIYF. The DNA of the CDR3 is TGTGCCAGCAGCAATCGACCCGGGACTCCTAGCTCTGGAAACACCATATATTTT.

The chain links TRBV12-3 or TRBV12-4 to TRBJ1-1; 7 positions agree with TRBD1. The ends lost 3 bases at V and 3 bases at J; junction bases unmatched: 1. This CDR3 has 13 residues. CDR3 region: CASSFQGDTEAFF. The CDR3 DNA follows: TGTGCCAGCAGTTTCCAGGGGGACACTGAAGCTTTCTTT.

V is TRBV4-1 and J is TRBJ1-1; 7 bases map to TRBD1. The ends lost 5 bases at V and 1 base at J; junction bases unmatched: 7. The CDR3 runs 15 residues. Germline V lookup: CDR1 MGHRA, CDR2 YSYEKL. CDR3 sequence: CASSNRDSWNTEAFF. The DNA for the CDR3 is TGCGCCAGCAGCAACCGGGACAGTTGGAACACTGAAGCTTTCTTT.

The V gene is TRBV28, the J gene TRBJ2-1; the D gene is possibly TRBD1 (6 bases). V lost 1 base to trimming and J lost 10 bases, with 11 bases between them. The CDR3 consists of 13 residues. The germline V gene has CDR1 MDHEN and CDR2 SYDVKM. CDR3 sequence reads: CASSLSQGQEQFF. In DNA form, the CDR3 reads TGTGCCAGCAGTTTATCCCAAGGACAGGAGCAGTTCTTC.

This clone was seen more than once but under ten times. The chain has TRBV3-1 (or the pseudogene TRBV3-2) and TRBJ1-2; TRBD1 matches 8 bases. Germline assignment: CDR1 LGHDT and CDR2 YNNKEL (reference sequence). The CDR3 is 13 residues long. V trimming: 4 bases; J trimming: 9 bases; junction bases outside the gene matches: 7. In nucleotides, the CDR3 is TGTGCCAGCAGCCCCCGAAGGACAGGGAGCTACACCTTC. Residues: CASSPRRTGSYTF.

This clone showed up just once. V is TRBV30 and J is TRBJ2-1; 10 bases line up with TRBD2. This CDR3 is built from 12 residues. V lost 4 bases, J lost 6 bases, and 0 bases stayed unmatched. Looked up from germline, CDR1 is GTSNPN and CDR2 is SVGIG (reference sequence). This CDR3 reads CAWTSGSNEQFF. In DNA form, the CDR3 reads TGTGCCTGGACTAGCGGGAGCAATGAGCAGTTCTTC.

The rearrangement links TRBV27 to TRBJ2-7; D uncertain. The V gene lost 3 bases and the J gene lost 6 bases, with 9 bases spanning the gap. This CDR3 has 12 residues. Germline loops: CDR1 MNHEY, CDR2 SMNVEV (reference sequence). CDR3: CASSLTDGEQYF. Here the CDR3 DNA reads TGTGCCAGCAGTTTGACGGACGGCGAGCAGTACTTC.

The rearrangement links TRBV7-9 to TRBJ1-1; no firm D call. This CDR3 comprises 13 residues. CDR1 and CDR2 (germline): SEHNR, FQNEAQ (reference sequence). V lost 7 bases, J lost 6 bases, and 15 bases lay in between. The DNA for the CDR3 is TGTGCCAGCATCCAAACGGGTGGGTCTGAAGCTTTCTTT. As protein: CASIQTGGSEAFF.

The rearrangement links TRBV3-1 (or the pseudogene TRBV3-2) to TRBJ2-2, with 8 bases lining up with TRBD1. CDR1 and CDR2 (germline): LGHDT, YNNKEL (reference sequence). This CDR3 is 14 amino acids long. V was pared by 4 bases and J by 6 bases, with 4 bases of the junction left unmatched. CDR3 amino acids: CASSLRGRSGELFF. The CDR3 DNA is TGTGCCAGCAGCCTCAGGGGGCGTTCCGGGGAGCTGTTTTTT.

The chain recombines TRBV7-9 with TRBJ2-7; TRBD1 aligns across 11 bases. The CDR3 contains 19 residues. With V trimmed by 5 bases and J by 2 bases, 17 bases remained unmatched. Germline V gene sequence: CDR1 SEHNR, CDR2 FQNEAQ (reference sequence). In DNA, the CDR3 is TGTGCCAGCAGCCTAAGGGACAGGGGGGCTAGCGGCGAACCCTACGAGCAGTACTTC. This codes for CASSLRDRGASGEPYEQYF.

The chain links TRBV28 to TRBJ1-5; 9 positions agree with TRBD1. Trimming at V came to 6 bases and at J to 4 bases, leaving 1 base not matched to a gene. The CDR3 spans 13 residues. Germline V gives CDR1 MDHEN, CDR2 SYDVKM. The CDR3 loop reads CASRDRGNQPQHF. DNA of the CDR3: TGTGCCAGCAGAGACAGGGGGAATCAGCCCCAGCATTTT.

The chain couples TRBV28 to TRBJ2-3; TRBD2 matches at 12 bases. J lost 3 bases, V lost 5 bases, and 12 bases had no gene match. The germline V gene has CDR1 MDHEN and CDR2 SYDVKM. The CDR3 is 18 residues long. The CDR3 protein is CASSPSGLAGKITDTQYF. In DNA form, the CDR3 reads TGTGCCAGCAGTCCCTCCGGACTAGCGGGAAAGATAACAGATACGCAGTATTTT.

V is TRBV28 and J is TRBJ1-5; 10 bases map to TRBD1. V shed 10 bases, J shed 5 bases, and the junction held 11 bases outside the gene matches. The CDR3 covers 15 residues. CDR1 and CDR2 from the germline V gene are MDHEN and SYDVKM. CDR3 bases: TGTGCCACCACCGGCCGGGACAGGGGAGATCAGCCCCAGCATTTT. As protein: CATTGRDRGDQPQHF.

The chain recombines TRBV7-3 with TRBJ2-3; perhaps TRBD2 as D (6 bases). This CDR3 contains 14 residues. Germline V gives CDR1 SGHTA, CDR2 FQGTGA. Trimming cost V 5 bases and J 2 bases, with 11 bases left between them. CDR3: CASSAGGDTDTQYF. In nucleotides, the CDR3 is TGTGCCAGCAGCGCAGGAGGGGACACAGATACGCAGTATTTT.

The rearrangement uses TRBV29-1 and TRBJ2-1, with 9 nucleotides matching TRBD2. CDR3 length: 16 residues. Germline CDR1 and CDR2: SQVTM and ANQGSEA. The V gene end was trimmed by 4 bases and the J gene end by 0 bases; junction bases not matched to a gene: 7. The CDR3 sequence: CSVVVSGSPSYNEQFF. As DNA, the CDR3 is TGCAGCGTTGTGGTTAGCGGGAGCCCCTCCTACAATGAGCAGTTCTTC.

In this sample, this clone turned up a few times. This chain connects TRBV4-2 to TRBJ2-7, with 9 bases fitting TRBD2. V shed 0 bases and J 1 base; nucleotides not matched to a gene: 4. Per germline, CDR1 LGHNA and CDR2 YNFKEQ. The CDR3 contains 16 residues. CDR3 loop: CASSQEVAGASYEQYF. The CDR3 DNA sequence: TGTGCCAGCAGCCAAGAGGTAGCGGGAGCTTCCTACGAGCAGTACTTC.

This rearrangement joins TRBV10-2 to TRBJ1-5; D may be TRBD1 (5 bases). Trimming removed 10 bases from V and 5 bases from J, with 12 bases in between. The CDR3 is made up of 12 amino acids. Germline V gives CDR1 WSHSY, CDR2 SAAADI. The CDR3 coding sequence is TGCGCCAACCTGACAGCTTATCAGCCCCAGCATTTT. Encoded protein: CANLTAYQPQHF.